These 5 T cell receptor beta chains were sequenced from one sample in a study of blood T cell repertoires in COVID-19 (dated by TCRdb to about 2020). The library came from the immunoSEQ multiplex PCR assay. TCRdb carries this immuneACCESS record with in-frame sequences only. Its versions omit some clonotypes, under half of them owing to an unresolved V gene in the studies checked, with the rest unexplained. This sample lists fewer than 400,000 clones; about 87% were detected once. Around 5% of the sample goes to the ten largest clones. Material: PBMCs or T cells enriched from blood (not recorded which). Source of these receptors: a man under 40 who had recovered from COVID-19.

The CDR3 DNA follows: TGTGCCAGCACGGGACACCCAAACACTGAAGCTTTCTTT. It yields the protein CASTGHPNTEAFF. The rearrangement joins TRBV2 to TRBJ1-1; tentative D call: TRBD1 (6 bases). This CDR3 comprises 13 residues. Trimming stripped 7 bases from V and 2 bases from J, with 11 bases between. Germline-derived CDR1 and CDR2 are SNHLY and FYNNEI.

The chain joins TRBV3-1 (or the pseudogene TRBV3-2) to TRBJ1-2; a weak D match, TRBD1 (5 bases). This CDR3 region has 15 residues. Germline CDR1 and CDR2: LGHDT and YNNKEL (reference sequence). V lost 3 bases and J lost 5, with 16 bases in between. Here the CDR3 reads CASSQPRATFYGYTF. The CDR3 DNA follows: TGTGCCAGCAGCCAGCCCAGGGCCACCTTTTATGGCTACACCTTC.

The rearrangement uses TRBV5-1 and TRBJ2-3, with 10 bases aligning to TRBD2. This CDR3 comprises 17 residues. CDR1 and CDR2 (germline): SGHRS, YFSETQ. With 4 bases clipped from V and 4 bases from J, the junction kept 12 bases outside the gene matches. CDR3 sequence: CASSKPGLANGADTQYF. The CDR3, as DNA: TGCGCCAGCAGCAAACCGGGACTAGCGAACGGGGCAGATACGCAGTATTTT.

The rearrangement uses TRBV28 and TRBJ1-5, with TRBD1 matching over 10 bases. The CDR3 spans 14 residues. V lost 6 bases and J lost 5; bases outside the gene matches: 4. Looked up from germline, CDR1 is MDHEN and CDR2 is SYDVKM. CDR3 amino acids: CASSRDRGHQPQHF. As DNA, the CDR3 is TGTGCCAGCAGCCGTGACAGGGGGCATCAGCCCCAGCATTTT. The full variable domain, its missing parts supplied by reference TRBV28 and TRBJ1-5, is DVKVTQSSRYLVKRTGEKVFLECVQDMDHENMFWYRQDPGLGLRLIYFSYDVKMKEKGDIPEGYSVSREKKERFSLILESASTNQTSMYLCASSRDRGHQPQHFGDGTRLSIL.

The chain is built from TRBV28 and TRBJ1-4; 7 bases fit TRBD1. The V and J ends lost 5 bases and 3 bases, in that order; junction bases with no gene match: 6. Germline V gene sequence: CDR1 MDHEN, CDR2 SYDVKM. The length of the CDR3 is 15 residues. The CDR3 is CASSTEQGSNEKLFF. CDR3 DNA: TGTGCCAGCAGTACAGAACAGGGGTCTAATGAAAAACTGTTTTTT.